This T cell receptor (beta chain) was found in a study of molecular identifiers for immune sequencing clone quantification. TCRdb called the PCR reads again in MiXCR, with one record for every CDR3 protein. The sample carries 490,000 or so distinct CDR3 sequences, about a quarter recorded once. This CDR3 spans 13 amino acids. Germline V gene data show CDR1 as MNHEY and CDR2 as SVGAGI. V gave up 0 bases and J gave up 14 bases, with 14 bases separating them. Investigators produced naive CD8 libraries from 20,000 to 1,000,000 sorted cells, drawing on 10%, 30% or 50% RNA. As CD8+CD4-CCR7+CD45RA+ cells, naive CD8 T cells were sorted. This clonotype was observed many times. Its antigen remains unknown. General study points: A single cell's spiked Jurkat TCR RNA was reportedly detectable among approximately 930,000 naive cells.

The chain combines TRBV6-5 with TRBJ2-1; the D call may be TRBD1 or TRBD2 (5 bases each). The source material was naive CD8+ T cells from blood, with Jurkat cell RNA spiked in. Described subset: FACS-sorted CD8+CD4-CCR7+CD45RA+ naive T cells. This receptor was obtained from a human donor in good health. Some libraries in this study had Jurkat cell RNA spiked in. The CDR3 DNA reads as TGTGCCAGCAGTTACTCGATTCGAGGGGATAAGTTCTTC. Translation: CASSYSIRGDKFF.